This T cell receptor (beta chain) came from a study of CXCR3-negative and CXCR3-positive naive CD8 T cells. Germline values: CDR1 MDHEN, CDR2 SYDVKM. The CDR3 loop spans 13 amino acids. UMI-labeled TRB cDNA libraries were prepared by 5' RACE. From its re-call of the 5' RACE reads, TCRdb lists each CDR3 protein once, without DNA. In total, the table holds about 66,000 distinct CDR3 sequences. The receptor comes from a human donor in good health. Some clones in this sample may be carry-over from other donors' samples. The chain recombines TRBV28 with TRBJ2-5; no DNA is available, so the TRBD2 call from TCRdb remains unchecked. Sequenced sample: naive CXCR3- CD8+ T cells from blood. The subset is: CD45RO-CCR7+CD27+CD95- naive CD8+ T cells lacking CXCR3 (TNR3-). This chain's CDR3 is CASSLSSGGAQYF.